A selection of T cell receptor beta chains follows, all from one sample in a study of blood T cell repertoires in COVID-19. Libraries were prepared by immunoSEQ multiplex PCR; TCRdb keeps only in-frame clonotypes and omits some of them. The repertoire holds 200,000 to 250,000 clones, with more than 70% as singletons. Sequencing was carried out using peripheral blood. The receptors were gathered from a woman aged 60 to 75 with acute or convalescent COVID-19. The CDR3 runs from the conserved cysteine through the conserved F or W. D genes are given only for firm matches. For some rows the clone size is stated as once, few or many, or as a class when expanded; others skip it.

j_call clone_size v_call d_call cdr3_aa cdr3_nt
TRBJ2-7 few TRBV19 TRBD1 CASSITGGIYEQYF TGTGCCAGTAGTATAACAGGGGGCATCTACGAGCAGTACTTC
TRBJ1-1 NA TRBV6-5 NA CASRREDGETEAFF TGTGCCAGCAGGAGGGAAGATGGGGAAACTGAAGCTTTCTTT
TRBJ1-2 NA TRBV4-2 NA CASSQDRQNYGYTF TGTGCCAGCAGCCAAGATCGACAGAACTATGGCTACACCTTC
TRBJ1-2 NA TRBV5-4 NA CASSSGLTFGYTF TGTGCCAGCAGCTCGGGACTGACCTTCGGCTACACCTTC
TRBJ1-1 NA TRBV5-1 TRBD1 CASSPGTGKTEAFF TGCGCCAGCAGCCCCGGGACAGGGAAGACTGAAGCTTTCTTT
TRBJ2-6 once TRBV4-1 TRBD1 CASSQDGTGGFSGANVLTF TGCGCCAGCAGCCAAGATGGGACAGGGGGTTTCTCTGGGGCCAACGTCCTGACTTTC
TRBJ1-5 few TRBV6-5 NA CASSPGRSADQPQHF TGTGCCAGCAGTCCCGGTAGGTCAGCGGATCAGCCCCAGCATTTT
TRBJ1-3 NA TRBV19 NA CASKIMSSGNTIYF TGTGCCAGTAAAATTATGTCCTCTGGAAACACCATATATTTT
TRBJ1-2 NA TRBV3-1/TRBV3-2 NA CASSSGTSYGYTF TGTGCCAGCAGCTCGGGGACAAGCTATGGCTACACCTTC
TRBJ1-3 NA TRBV9 NA CASSVGGGSLSSGNTIYF TGTGCCAGCAGCGTAGGGGGGGGCTCCTTATCCTCTGGAAACACCATATATTTT
TRBJ2-5 NA TRBV7-7 NA CASSPRAGQETQYF TGTGCTAGCAGCCCCCGGGCGGGACAAGAGACCCAGTACTTC
TRBJ2-3 few TRBV6-5 NA CASRKRGNTDTQYF TGTGCCAGCAGAAAACGGGGGAACACAGATACGCAGTATTTT
TRBJ2-5 NA TRBV6-6 TRBD2 CASSYSASGQETQYF TGTGCCAGCAGTTACTCGGCTAGCGGCCAAGAGACCCAGTACTTC
TRBJ1-1 NA TRBV18 NA CASSPGWGSTEAFF TGTGCCAGCTCCCCCGGCTGGGGCAGCACTGAAGCTTTCTTT
TRBJ2-1 few TRBV10-3 TRBD2 CAISEGTSGGQNEQFF TGTGCCATCAGTGAGGGAACTAGCGGGGGACAAAATGAGCAGTTCTTC
TRBJ1-2 NA TRBV13 TRBD1 CASSLEQGKGGYTF TGTGCCAGCAGCTTAGAACAGGGGAAAGGGGGCTACACCTTC
TRBJ2-1 NA TRBV9 TRBD2 CASSVGGGTDNEQFF TGTGCCAGCAGCGTCGGCGGGGGGACTGACAATGAGCAGTTCTTC
TRBJ2-1 once TRBV4-2 TRBD2 CASSQRGLAGSYNEQFF TGTGCCAGCAGCCAGCGCGGACTAGCGGGCTCCTACAATGAGCAGTTCTTC
TRBJ1-2 NA TRBV18 TRBD1 CASSPRTGGLRDINYGYTF TGTGCCAGCTCACCTCGGACAGGGGGGTTAAGAGACATAAACTATGGCTACACCTTC
TRBJ1-2 NA TRBV25-1 NA CASRAGASGYGYTF TGTGCCAGCAGAGCAGGGGCCTCTGGCTATGGCTACACCTTC
TRBJ2-2 NA TRBV18 TRBD2 CASSRLAGNTGELFF TGTGCCAGCTCAAGACTAGCGGGGAACACCGGGGAGCTGTTTTTT
TRBJ1-6 NA TRBV21-1 NA CASSKARTLGTLHF TGTGCCAGCAGCAAAGCGCGGACTTTAGGAACCCTCCACTTT
TRBJ2-1 NA TRBV11-2 TRBD2 CASSLGDGRAHNEQFF TGTGCCAGCAGCTTAGGGGACGGGAGGGCCCACAATGAGCAGTTCTTC
TRBJ2-7 NA TRBV3-1/TRBV3-2 NA CASSQGRQVYEQYF TGTGCCAGCAGCCAAGGAAGGCAGGTCTACGAGCAGTACTTC
TRBJ2-1 few TRBV7-2 TRBD1 CASRRGQASYNEQFF TGTGCCAGCAGGCGTGGACAGGCCTCCTACAATGAGCAGTTCTTC
TRBJ2-2 NA TRBV7-6 NA CASGPLWEARTGELFF TGTGCCAGCGGCCCCCTTTGGGAGGCACGGACCGGGGAGCTGTTTTTT
TRBJ2-3 NA TRBV11-2 NA CASSTRGLGDTQYF TGTGCCAGCAGCACCAGGGGCCTTGGGGATACGCAGTATTTT